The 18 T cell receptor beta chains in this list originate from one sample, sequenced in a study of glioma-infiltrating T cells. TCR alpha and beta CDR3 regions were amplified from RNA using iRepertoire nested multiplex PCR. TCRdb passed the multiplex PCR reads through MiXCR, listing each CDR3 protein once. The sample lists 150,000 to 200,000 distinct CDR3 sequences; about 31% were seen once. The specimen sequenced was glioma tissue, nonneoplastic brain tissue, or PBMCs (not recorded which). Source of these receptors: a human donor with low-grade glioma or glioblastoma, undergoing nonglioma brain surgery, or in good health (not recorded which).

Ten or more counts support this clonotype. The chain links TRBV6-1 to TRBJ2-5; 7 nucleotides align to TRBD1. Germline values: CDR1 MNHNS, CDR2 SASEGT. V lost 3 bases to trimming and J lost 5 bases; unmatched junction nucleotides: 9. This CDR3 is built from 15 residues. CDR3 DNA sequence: TGTGCCAGCAGTGAGATACAGGGGCACGAGGAGACCCAGTACTTC. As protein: CASSEIQGHEETQYF.

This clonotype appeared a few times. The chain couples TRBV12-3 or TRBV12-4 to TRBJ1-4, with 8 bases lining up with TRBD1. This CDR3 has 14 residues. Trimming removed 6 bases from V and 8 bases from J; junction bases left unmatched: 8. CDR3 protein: CASRSTGGREKLFF. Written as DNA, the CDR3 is TGTGCCAGCAGGTCAACAGGGGGGCGGGAAAAACTGTTTTTT.

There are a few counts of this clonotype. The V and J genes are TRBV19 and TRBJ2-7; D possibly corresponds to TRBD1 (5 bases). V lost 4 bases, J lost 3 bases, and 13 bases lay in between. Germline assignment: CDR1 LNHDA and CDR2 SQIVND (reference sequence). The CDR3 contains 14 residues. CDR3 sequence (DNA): TGTGCCAGTAGTACATCGACAGAGAACTACGAGCAGTACTTC. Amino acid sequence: CASSTSTENYEQYF.

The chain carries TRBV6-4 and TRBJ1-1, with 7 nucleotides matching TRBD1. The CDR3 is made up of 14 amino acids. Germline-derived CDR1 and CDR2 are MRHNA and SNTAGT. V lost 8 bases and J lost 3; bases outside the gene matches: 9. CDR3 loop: CASLETGRDTEAFF. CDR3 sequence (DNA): TGTGCCAGCCTGGAGACAGGGAGGGACACTGAAGCTTTCTTT.

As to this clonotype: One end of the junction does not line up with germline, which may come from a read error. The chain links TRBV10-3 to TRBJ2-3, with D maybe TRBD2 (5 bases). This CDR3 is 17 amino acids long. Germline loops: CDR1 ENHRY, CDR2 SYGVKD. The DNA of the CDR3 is TGTGCCACCAGTGAGTCCGACGGGATTCCTAGCACAGATACGCAGTATTTT. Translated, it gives CATSESDGIPSTDTQYF.

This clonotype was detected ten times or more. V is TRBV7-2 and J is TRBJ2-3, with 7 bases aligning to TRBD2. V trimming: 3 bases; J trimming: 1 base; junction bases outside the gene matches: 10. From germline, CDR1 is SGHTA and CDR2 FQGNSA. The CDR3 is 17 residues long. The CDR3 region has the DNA TGTGCCAGCAGCTTCAACCGCGCGGGAGTGCGCACAGATACGCAGTATTTT. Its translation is CASSFNRAGVRTDTQYF.

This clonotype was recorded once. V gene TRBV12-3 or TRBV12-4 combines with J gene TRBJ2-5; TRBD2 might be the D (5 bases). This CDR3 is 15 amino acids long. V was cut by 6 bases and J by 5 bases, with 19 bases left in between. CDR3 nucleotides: TGTGCCAGCAGACCGGGAAAAAAAACCAAGGAGACCCAGTACTTC. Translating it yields CASRPGKKTKETQYF.

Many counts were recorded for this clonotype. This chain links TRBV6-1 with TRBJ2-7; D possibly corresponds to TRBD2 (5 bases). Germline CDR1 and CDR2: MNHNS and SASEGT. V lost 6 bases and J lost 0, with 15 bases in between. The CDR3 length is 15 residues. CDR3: CASRSGGGSSYEQYF. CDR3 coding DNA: TGTGCCAGCAGATCCGGCGGAGGAAGCTCCTACGAGCAGTACTTC.

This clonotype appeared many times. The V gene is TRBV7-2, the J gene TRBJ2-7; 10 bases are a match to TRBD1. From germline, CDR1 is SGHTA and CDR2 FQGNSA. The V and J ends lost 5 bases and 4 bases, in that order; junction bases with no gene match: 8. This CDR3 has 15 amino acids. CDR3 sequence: CASSKSGTGEYEQYF. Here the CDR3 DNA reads TGTGCCAGCAGCAAATCCGGGACAGGGGAATACGAGCAGTACTTC.

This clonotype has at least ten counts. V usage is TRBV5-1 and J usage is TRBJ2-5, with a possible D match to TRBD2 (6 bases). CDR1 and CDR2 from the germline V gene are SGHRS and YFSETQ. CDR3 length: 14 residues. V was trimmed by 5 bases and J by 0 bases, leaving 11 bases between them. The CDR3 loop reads CASSGGTYQETQYF. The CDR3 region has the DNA TGCGCCAGCAGTGGAGGGACGTACCAAGAGACCCAGTACTTC.

The CDR3 bases are TGTGCCAGCAGCTTGTCTCACCCTTGGGTGTATGGCTACACCTTC. It codes for CASSLSHPWVYGYTF. The chain employs TRBV13 and TRBJ1-2; D unclear. CDR3 length: 15 residues. Looked up from germline, CDR1 is PRHDT and CDR2 is FYEKMQ (reference sequence). V dropped 3 bases and J dropped 5 bases, with 16 bases sitting between them.

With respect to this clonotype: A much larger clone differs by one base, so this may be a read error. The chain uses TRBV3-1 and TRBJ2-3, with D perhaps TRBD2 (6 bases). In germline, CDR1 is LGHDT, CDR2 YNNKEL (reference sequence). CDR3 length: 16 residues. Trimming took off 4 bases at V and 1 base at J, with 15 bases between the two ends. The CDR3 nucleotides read TGTGCCAGCAGCCGCCGGTGGCGGGATGGCACAGATACGCAGTATTTT. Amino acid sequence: CASSRRWRDGTDTQYF.

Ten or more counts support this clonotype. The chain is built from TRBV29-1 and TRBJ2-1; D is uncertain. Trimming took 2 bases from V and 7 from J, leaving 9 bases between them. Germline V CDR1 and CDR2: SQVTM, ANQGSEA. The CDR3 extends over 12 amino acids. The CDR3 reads CSVERSGNEQFF. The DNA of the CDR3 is TGCAGCGTTGAACGGTCCGGGAATGAGCAGTTCTTC.

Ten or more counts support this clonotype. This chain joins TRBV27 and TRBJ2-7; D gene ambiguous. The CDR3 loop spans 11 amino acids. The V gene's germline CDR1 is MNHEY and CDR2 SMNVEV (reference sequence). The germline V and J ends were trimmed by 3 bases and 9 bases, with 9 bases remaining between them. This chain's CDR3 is CASSLGSSQYF. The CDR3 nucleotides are TGTGCCAGCAGTTTGGGCTCTTCGCAGTACTTC.

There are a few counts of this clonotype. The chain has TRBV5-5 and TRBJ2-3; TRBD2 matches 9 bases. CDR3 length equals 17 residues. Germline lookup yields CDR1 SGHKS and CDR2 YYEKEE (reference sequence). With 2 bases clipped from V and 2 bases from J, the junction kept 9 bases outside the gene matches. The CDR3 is CASSLELAGGPTDTQYF. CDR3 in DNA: TGTGCCAGCAGCTTAGAGTTGGCGGGAGGGCCCACAGATACGCAGTATTTT.

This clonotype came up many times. CDR3 nucleotides: TGTGCCAGCAGCCGCAAACAGGAACAGGGAGGAGAGACCCAGTACTTC. Its protein product is CASSRKQEQGGETQYF. V usage is TRBV7-8 and J usage is TRBJ2-5; D possibly matches TRBD1 or TRBD2 (6 bases each). CDR1 is SGHVS, CDR2 FQNEAQ, per germline. Between the trimmed V and J ends, which lost 5 bases and 4 bases, there was a span of 20 bases. The CDR3 is 16 amino acids.

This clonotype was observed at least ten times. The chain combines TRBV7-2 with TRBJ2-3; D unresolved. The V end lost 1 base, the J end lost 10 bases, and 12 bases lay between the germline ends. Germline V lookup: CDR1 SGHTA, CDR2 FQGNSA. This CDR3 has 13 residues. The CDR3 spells CASSLGSYSAQYF. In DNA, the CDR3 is TGTGCCAGCAGCTTAGGATCCTACTCAGCGCAGTATTTT. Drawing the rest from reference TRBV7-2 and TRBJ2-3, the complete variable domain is GAGVSQSPSNKVTEKGKDVELRCDPISGHTALYWYRQSLGQGLEFLIYFQGNSAPDKSGLPSDRFSAERTGGSVSTLTIQRTQQEDSAVYLCASSLGSYSAQYFGPGTRLTVL.

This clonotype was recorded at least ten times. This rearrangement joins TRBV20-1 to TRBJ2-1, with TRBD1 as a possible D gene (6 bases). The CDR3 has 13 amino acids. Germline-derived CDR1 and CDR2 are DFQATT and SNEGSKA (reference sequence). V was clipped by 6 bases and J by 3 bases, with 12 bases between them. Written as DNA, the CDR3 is TGCAGTGCCAGGGCGACAGGCTACAATGAGCAGTTCTTC. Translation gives CSARATGYNEQFF.